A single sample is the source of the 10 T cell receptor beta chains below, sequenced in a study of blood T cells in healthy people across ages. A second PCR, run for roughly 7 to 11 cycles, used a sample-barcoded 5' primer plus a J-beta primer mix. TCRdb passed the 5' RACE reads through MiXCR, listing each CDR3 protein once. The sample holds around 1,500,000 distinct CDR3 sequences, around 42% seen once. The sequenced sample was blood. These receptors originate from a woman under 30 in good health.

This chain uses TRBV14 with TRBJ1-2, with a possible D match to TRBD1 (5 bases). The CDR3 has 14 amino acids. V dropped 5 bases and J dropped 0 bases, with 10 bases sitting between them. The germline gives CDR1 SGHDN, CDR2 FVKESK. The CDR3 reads CASSKLGANYGYTF. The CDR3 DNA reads TGTGCCAGCAGCAAACTGGGGGCTAACTATGGCTACACCTTC.

The CDR3 DNA is TGTGCCAGCAGTCCGGACGGCACGAACACCGGGGAGCTGTTTTTT. Its translation is CASSPDGTNTGELFF. The rearrangement joins TRBV2 to TRBJ2-2; no reliable D call. The ends were cut back, 5 bases at V and 0 bases at J, with 10 bases in the middle. Looked up from germline, CDR1 is SNHLY and CDR2 is FYNNEI. This CDR3 has 15 residues.

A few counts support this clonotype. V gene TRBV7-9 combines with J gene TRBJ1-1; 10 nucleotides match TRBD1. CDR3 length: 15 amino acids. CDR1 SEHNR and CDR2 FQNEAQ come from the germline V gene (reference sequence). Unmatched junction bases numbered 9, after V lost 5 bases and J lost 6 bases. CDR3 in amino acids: CASSVLRDRGAEAFF. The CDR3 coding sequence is TGTGCCAGCAGCGTCCTTCGGGACAGGGGCGCTGAAGCTTTCTTT.

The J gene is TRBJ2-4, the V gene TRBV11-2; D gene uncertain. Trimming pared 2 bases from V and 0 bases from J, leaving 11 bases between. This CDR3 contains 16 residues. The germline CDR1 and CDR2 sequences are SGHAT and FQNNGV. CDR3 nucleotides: TGTGCCAGCAGCTTATCGGCCAGCCTAGCCAAAAACATTCAGTACTTC. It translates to CASSLSASLAKNIQYF. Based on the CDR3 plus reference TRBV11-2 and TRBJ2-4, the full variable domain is EAGVAQSPRYKIIEKRQSVAFWCNPISGHATLYWYQQILGQGPKLLIQFQNNGVVDDSQLPKDRFSAERLKGVDSTLKIQPAKLEDSAVYLCASSLSASLAKNIQYFGAGTRLSVL.

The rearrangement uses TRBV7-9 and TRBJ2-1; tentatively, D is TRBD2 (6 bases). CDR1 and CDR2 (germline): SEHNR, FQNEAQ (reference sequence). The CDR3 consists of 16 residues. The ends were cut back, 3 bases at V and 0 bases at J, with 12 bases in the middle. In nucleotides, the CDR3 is TGTGCCAGCAGCTTCGGCGGGACTCGCTCCTACAATGAGCAGTTCTTC. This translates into CASSFGGTRSYNEQFF.

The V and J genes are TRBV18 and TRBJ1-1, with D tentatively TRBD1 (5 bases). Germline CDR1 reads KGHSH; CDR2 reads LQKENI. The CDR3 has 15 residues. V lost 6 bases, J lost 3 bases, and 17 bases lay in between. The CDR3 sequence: CASSPRGGWDTEAFF. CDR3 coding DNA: TGTGCCAGCTCCCCTCGGGGGGGGTGGGACACTGAAGCTTTCTTT.

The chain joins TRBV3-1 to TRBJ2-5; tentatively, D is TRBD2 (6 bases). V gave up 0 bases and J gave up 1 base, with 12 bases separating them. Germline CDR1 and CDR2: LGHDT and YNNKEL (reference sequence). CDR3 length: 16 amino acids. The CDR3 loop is CASSQDRRGSQETQYF. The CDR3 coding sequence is TGTGCCAGCAGCCAAGATCGTCGGGGGAGCCAAGAGACCCAGTACTTC.

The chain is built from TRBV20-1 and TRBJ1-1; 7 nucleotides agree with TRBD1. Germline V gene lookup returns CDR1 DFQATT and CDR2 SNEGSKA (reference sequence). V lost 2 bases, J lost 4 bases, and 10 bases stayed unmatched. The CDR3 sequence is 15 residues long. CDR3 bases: TGCAGTGCTAGAATAGTCGACAGGGCGGCCACTGAAGCTTTCTTT. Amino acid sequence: CSARIVDRAATEAFF.

The CDR3 DNA reads as TGTGCCAGCAGTGAACGGGAAGGGGCTTACGAGCAGTACTTC. Its protein is CASSEREGAYEQYF. The chain couples TRBV2 to TRBJ2-7; the D gene could be TRBD1 or TRBD2 (5 bases each). The CDR3 runs to 14 residues. From germline, CDR1 is SNHLY and CDR2 FYNNEI. Trimming removed 2 bases from V and 4 bases from J, with 12 bases in between.

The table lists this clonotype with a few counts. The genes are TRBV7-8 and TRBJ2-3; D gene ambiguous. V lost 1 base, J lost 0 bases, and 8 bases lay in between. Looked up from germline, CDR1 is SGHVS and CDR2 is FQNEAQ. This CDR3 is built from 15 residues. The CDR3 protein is CASSLVSSSTDTQYF. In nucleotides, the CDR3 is TGTGCCAGCAGCTTAGTTTCCAGTAGCACAGATACGCAGTATTTT.